The 20 T cell receptor beta chains in this list originate from one sample, sequenced in a study of blood T cell repertoires in COVID-19. TCRdb's copy holds only in-frame clones and misses some; the assay was immunoSEQ multiplex PCR. Of 350,000 to 550,000 clones listed, around 89% are singletons. Specimen: peripheral blood. The receptors derive from a woman aged 30 to 39 with acute or convalescent COVID-19.

The V call is TRBV2, the J call TRBJ2-3; 8 nucleotides match TRBD1. CDR1 is SNHLY and CDR2 is FYNNEI in the germline V gene. The CDR3 is made up of 13 amino acids. J gave up 2 bases and V 8 bases, and 3 bases lay outside the gene matches. In DNA, the CDR3 is TGTGCCAGCCGGGACAGGCTCACAGATACGCAGTATTTT. Translating it yields CASRDRLTDTQYF. The full variable domain, completed using reference TRBV2 and TRBJ2-3, is EPEVTQTPSHQVTQMGQEVILRCVPISNHLYFYWYRQILGQKVEFLVSFYNNEISEKSEIFDDQFSVERPDGSNFTLKIRSTKLEDSAMYFCASRDRLTDTQYFGPGTRLTVL.

As DNA, the CDR3 is TGTGCCAGCAGTAACTTTTACTTAGCGGGTGTAGGCTCCTACAATGAGCAGTTCTTC. It codes for CASSNFYLAGVGSYNEQFF. The V gene is TRBV5-6, the J gene TRBJ2-1; 7 bases agree with TRBD2. This CDR3 has 19 amino acids. Germline assignment: CDR1 SGHDT and CDR2 YYEEEE. The V and J ends lost 5 bases and 0 bases, in that order; junction bases with no gene match: 17.

The genes are TRBV9 and TRBJ2-7, with 7 bases fitting TRBD1. The J segment lost 3 bases and the V segment lost 3 bases, leaving 3 bases of the junction unmatched. CDR1 is SGDLS, CDR2 YYNGEE, per germline. The CDR3 length is 13 residues. CDR3: CASSGRDSYEQYF. The CDR3 DNA reads TGTGCCAGCAGCGGCCGGGACAGCTACGAGCAGTACTTC. Full variable domain (rest looked up from reference TRBV9 and TRBJ2-7): DSGVTQTPKHLITATGQRVTLRCSPRSGDLSVYWYQQSLDQGLQFLIQYYNGEERAKGNILERFSAQQFPDLHSELNLSSLELGDSALYFCASSGRDSYEQYFGPGTRLTVT.

This clone turned up a few times. This chain joins TRBV2 and TRBJ1-2; D is possibly TRBD1 (5 bases). CDR1 is SNHLY and CDR2 is FYNNEI in the germline V gene. V was cut by 5 bases and J by 7 bases, with 14 bases left in between. This CDR3 spans 13 amino acids. CDR3 protein: CASSSGESFGYTF. In DNA form, the CDR3 reads TGTGCCAGCAGTTCGGGGGAGAGTTTTGGCTACACCTTC.

This clone was found a few times. The chain combines TRBV2 with TRBJ1-1, with 8 bases lining up with TRBD1. CDR3 length: 11 amino acids. With 7 bases clipped from V and 10 bases from J, the junction kept 5 bases outside the gene matches. Germline assignment: CDR1 SNHLY and CDR2 FYNNEI. CDR3 in DNA: TGTGCCAGCACACAGGGGGGTATAGCTTTCTTT. This gives the protein CASTQGGIAFF.

V and J are TRBV18 and TRBJ2-2; TRBD2 matches at 7 bases. The length of the CDR3 is 14 residues. V trimming: 6 bases; J trimming: 3 bases; junction bases outside the gene matches: 4. CDR1 KGHSH and CDR2 LQKENI come from the germline V gene. The CDR3 nucleotides are TGTGCCAGCTCGGGCCGGGGGGACACCGGGGAGCTGTTTTTT. Residues: CASSGRGDTGELFF.

V and J are TRBV25-1 and TRBJ2-5; 9 nucleotides agree with TRBD1. J was trimmed by 5 bases and V by 6 bases; bases with no gene match: 4. Germline assignment: CDR1 MGHDK and CDR2 SYGVNS. This CDR3 is built from 13 residues. CDR3 coding DNA: TGTGCCAGCAGACAGGGGGCACGGGAGACCCAGTACTTC. The encoded protein is CASRQGARETQYF.

The chain links TRBV7-9 to TRBJ1-2; perhaps TRBD1 as D (5 bases). The germline CDR1 and CDR2 sequences are SEHNR and FQNEAQ (reference sequence). The V and J ends lost 5 bases and 5 bases respectively, with 12 bases between them. This CDR3 is built from 13 residues. The CDR3 DNA reads TGTGCCAGCAGCGTAGGGCAGGGTTATGGCTACACCTTC. It codes for CASSVGQGYGYTF.

The DNA of the CDR3 is TGTGCCGGACGACAGGGGGCAAACGAGCAGTACTTC. This codes for CAGRQGANEQYF. The V gene is TRBV6-5, the J gene TRBJ2-7; 10 nucleotides line up with TRBD1. CDR1 and CDR2 from the germline V gene are MNHEY and SVGAGI. The CDR3 sequence is 12 residues long. V gave up 11 bases and J gave up 5 bases; unmatched junction bases: 6.

This chain uses TRBV6-1 with TRBJ1-3; 7 bases align to TRBD1. The CDR3 is made up of 16 amino acids. Germline loops: CDR1 MNHNS, CDR2 SASEGT. J was trimmed by 1 base and V by 3 bases; bases with no gene match: 6. Here the CDR3 reads CASSDSPTGSGNTIYF. In nucleotides, the CDR3 is TGTGCCAGCAGTGACAGCCCGACAGGGTCTGGAAACACCATATATTTT.

This sequence joins TRBV24-1 and TRBJ2-1; D might be TRBD1 (5 bases). Germline-derived CDR1 and CDR2 are KGHDR and SFDVKD. Trimming left V 0 bases short and J 2 bases short, with 13 bases between. The CDR3 is 17 residues long. The CDR3: CATSDLQPGLTYNEQFF. CDR3 bases: TGTGCCACCAGTGATTTGCAACCAGGGCTCACCTACAATGAGCAGTTCTTC.

The gene calls are TRBV16 and TRBJ2-1, with TRBD2 as a possible D gene (5 bases). V dropped 2 bases and J dropped 0 bases, with 11 bases sitting between them. The CDR3 has 16 amino acids. Germline V gene sequence: CDR1 KGHSY, CDR2 FQNENV. DNA for the CDR3: TGTGCCAGCAGCCAACTGCTGGGGAGCTCCTACAATGAGCAGTTCTTC. Translation: CASSQLLGSSYNEQFF.

This clone was recorded once. The J gene is TRBJ2-2, the V gene TRBV15; a weak D match, TRBD2 (5 bases). Germline values: CDR1 LNHNV, CDR2 YYDKDF (reference sequence). The CDR3 consists of 14 residues. The germline V and J ends were trimmed by 1 base and 7 bases, with 10 bases remaining between them. For the CDR3, the DNA is TGTGCCACCAGCAGAGTCCCCGGGGACGGGGAGCTGTTTTTT. Translated: CATSRVPGDGELFF.

V usage is TRBV10-1 and J usage is TRBJ1-5, with D maybe TRBD1 (5 bases). CDR1 is WNHNN and CDR2 is SYGVQD in the germline V gene (reference sequence). The V gene lost 6 bases and the J gene lost 3 bases, with 21 bases spanning the gap. The CDR3 loop spans 17 amino acids. For the CDR3, the DNA is TGCGCCAGCAGAACCCCGAGTGAACGACAGTACAATCAGCCCCAGCATTTT. This encodes CASRTPSERQYNQPQHF.

This clone was seen once. V is TRBV5-1 and J is TRBJ2-1; 12 bases align to TRBD2. V was clipped by 2 bases and J by 5 bases; unmatched bases: 5. CDR1 SGHRS and CDR2 YFSETQ come from the germline V gene. The CDR3 consists of 16 residues. Written as DNA, the CDR3 is TGCGCCAGCAGCTTACTAGCGGGGGGTAGAGACAATGAGCAGTTCTTC. This translates into CASSLLAGGRDNEQFF.

This clone occurred once. The rearrangement uses TRBV5-5 and TRBJ1-4; D gene ambiguous. Germline CDR1 reads SGHKS; CDR2 reads YYEKEE (reference sequence). V dropped 0 bases and J dropped 0 bases, with 6 bases sitting between them. This CDR3 is built from 15 residues. CDR3 residues: CASSLGHATNEKLFF. The CDR3, as DNA: TGTGCCAGCAGCTTGGGGCATGCAACTAATGAAAAACTGTTTTTT.

This chain uses TRBV7-6 with TRBJ1-1, with a weak D call TRBD1 (5 bases). The CDR3 sequence is 13 residues long. CDR1 and CDR2 (germline): SGHVS, FNYEAQ. V was trimmed by 6 bases and J by 0 bases, leaving 8 bases between them. The chain's CDR3 is CASRPGLNTEAFF. The CDR3 bases are TGTGCCAGCAGACCAGGGTTGAACACTGAAGCTTTCTTT.

This clone has just one count. The sample contains more than one DNA sequence encoding this CDR3. The rearrangement uses TRBV5-1 and TRBJ2-2; D perhaps matches TRBD2 (6 bases). Trimming removed 0 bases from V and 4 bases from J, with 10 bases in between. Germline CDR1 and CDR2: SGHRS and YFSETQ. The CDR3 is 15 amino acids. CDR3 amino acids: CASSLVAGSTGELFF. Here the CDR3 DNA reads TGCGCCAGCAGCTTGGTGGCGGGAAGCACCGGGGAGCTGTTTTTT.

This clone has a single count. The rearrangement uses TRBV21-1 and TRBJ1-2. TRBV21-1 is a recognized pseudogene. The CDR3 extends over 15 amino acids. The CDR3 bases are TGTGCCAGGAAGTGGAGGACCCCAGCCCACTATGGCTACACCTTC. Translating it yields CARKWRTPAHYGYTF.

The chain recombines TRBV2 with TRBJ2-2; 12 bases are a match to TRBD2. The J segment lost 6 bases and the V segment lost 7 bases, leaving 9 bases of the junction unmatched. Germline CDR1 and CDR2: SNHLY and FYNNEI. The CDR3 spans 16 residues. CDR3 in DNA: TGTGCCAGCACCTCTAGCGGGGGGGCAGTTCCCGGGGAGCTGTTTTTT. It yields the protein CASTSSGGAVPGELFF.